This TCR beta chain appears in the sequencing data of a study of cytomegalovirus exposure and HLA in healthy donors. Vbeta (60) and Jbeta (13) primers were used in the PCR. TCRdb's table, derived via immunoSEQ multiplex PCR, lists solely in-frame clones and lacks some. The ten most abundant clones cover 3% to 4% of a sample with some 96,000 clones. The CDR3 is 23 residues long. Germline V gives CDR1 MNHEY, CDR2 SMNVEV (reference sequence). Between the trimmed V and J ends, which lost 1 base and 4 bases, there was a span of 35 bases. The receptor's source is a woman in her thirties in good health and CMV-seronegative. V is TRBV27 and J is TRBJ2-1; maybe TRBD2 (7 bases). Sequencing was done on a sample of PBMCs. CDR3: CASSLFSWRLAGDFEQGYNEQFF. The DNA for the CDR3 is TGTGCCAGCAGTTTATTTTCCTGGCGGTTAGCGGGTGACTTTGAACAGGGATACAATGAGCAGTTCTTC.